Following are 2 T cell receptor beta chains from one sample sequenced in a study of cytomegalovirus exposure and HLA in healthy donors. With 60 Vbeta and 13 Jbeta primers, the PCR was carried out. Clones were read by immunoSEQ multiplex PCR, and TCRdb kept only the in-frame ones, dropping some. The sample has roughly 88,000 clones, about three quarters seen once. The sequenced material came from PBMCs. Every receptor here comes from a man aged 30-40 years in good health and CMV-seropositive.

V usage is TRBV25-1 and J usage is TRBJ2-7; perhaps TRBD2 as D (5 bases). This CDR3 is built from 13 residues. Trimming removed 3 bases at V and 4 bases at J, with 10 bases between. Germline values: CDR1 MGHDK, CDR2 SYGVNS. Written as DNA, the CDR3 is TGTGCCAGCAGTGATCAATCGGGGTACGAGCAGTACTTC. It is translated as CASSDQSGYEQYF.

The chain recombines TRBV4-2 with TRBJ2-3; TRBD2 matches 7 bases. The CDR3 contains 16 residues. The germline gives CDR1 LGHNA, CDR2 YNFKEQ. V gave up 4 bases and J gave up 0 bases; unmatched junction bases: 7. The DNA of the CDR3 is TGTGCCAGCAGCCCGTGGGGTAGCGGGAGCACAGATACGCAGTATTTT. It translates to CASSPWGSGSTDTQYF.